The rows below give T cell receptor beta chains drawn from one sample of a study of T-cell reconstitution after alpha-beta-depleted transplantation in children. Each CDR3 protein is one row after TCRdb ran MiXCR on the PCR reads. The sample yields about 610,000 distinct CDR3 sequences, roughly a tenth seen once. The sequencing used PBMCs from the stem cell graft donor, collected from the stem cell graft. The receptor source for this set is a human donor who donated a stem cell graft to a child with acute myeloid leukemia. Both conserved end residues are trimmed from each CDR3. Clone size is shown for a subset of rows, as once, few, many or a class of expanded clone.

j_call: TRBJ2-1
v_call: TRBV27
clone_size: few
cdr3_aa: ASGDRASYNEQF

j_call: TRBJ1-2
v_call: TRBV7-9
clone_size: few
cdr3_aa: ASSLVSGVDGYT

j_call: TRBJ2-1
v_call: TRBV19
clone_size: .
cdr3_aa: ASSGRTFNEQF

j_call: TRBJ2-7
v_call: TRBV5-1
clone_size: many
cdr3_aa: ASSLEPMGEQY

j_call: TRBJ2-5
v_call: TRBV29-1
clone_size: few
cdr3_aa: SVGVRGFQETQY

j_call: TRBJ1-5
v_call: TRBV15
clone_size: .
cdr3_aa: ATSRVQGAYQPQH

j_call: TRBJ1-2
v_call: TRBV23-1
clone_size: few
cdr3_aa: ASSPTGTGSSYGYT

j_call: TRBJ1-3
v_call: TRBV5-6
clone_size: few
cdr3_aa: ASSSLDSSSGNTIY

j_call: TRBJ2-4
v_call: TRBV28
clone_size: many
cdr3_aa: ACSTRDSPKNIQY

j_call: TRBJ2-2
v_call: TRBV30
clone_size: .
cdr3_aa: AGPRAPNTGELF

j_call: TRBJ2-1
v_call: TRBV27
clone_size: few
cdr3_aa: ATNTWSSSYNEQF

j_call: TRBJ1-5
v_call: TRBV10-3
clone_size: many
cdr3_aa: AIRRLADQPQH

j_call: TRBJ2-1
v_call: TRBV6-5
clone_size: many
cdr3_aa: ASGGLRGRAYNEQF

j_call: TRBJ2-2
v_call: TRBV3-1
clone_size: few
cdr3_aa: ASSQARATKTGELF

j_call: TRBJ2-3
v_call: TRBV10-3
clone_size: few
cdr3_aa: AMSAEADVDTQY